This TCR beta chain was observed in a study of cytomegalovirus exposure and HLA in healthy donors. Repertoires were generated with immunoSEQ multiplex PCR, while TCRdb's copy carries only in-frame clones and drops some. The data contain some 80,000 clones, 96% of them singletons. The V and J ends lost 5 bases and 5 bases respectively, with 17 bases between them. The CDR3 runs 15 residues. Germline V lookup: CDR1 SGHVS, CDR2 FNYEAQ. The chain recombines TRBV7-6 with TRBJ2-3, with D perhaps matching TRBD2 (5 bases). Sequenced: PBMCs. The TCR was taken from a man younger than 35 in good health and CMV-seropositive. CDR3 coding DNA: TGTGCCAGCAGCCCGGGTCGGGGAGCGGTAGATACGCAGTATTTT. Protein sequence: CASSPGRGAVDTQYF.